The clone carrying this TCR beta chain was found a few times. J lost 3 bases, V lost 3 bases, and 6 bases had no gene match. In germline, CDR1 is MNHNS, CDR2 SASEGT. The CDR3 is 15 residues long. This sample was included in a study of blood T cell repertoires in COVID-19. Whole-study context: Acute and convalescent COVID-19 samples came from the United States, Italy and Spain. T cells, B-cell-depleted T cells, or PBMCs provided the cDNA or gDNA that served as material.

Authors' methods: Estimation of nucleated cell counts relied on the amplification of reference gene primers. The data were produced by immunoSEQ multiplex PCR, yet TCRdb's version contains in-frame clones alone and is incomplete. Clone size and V and J calls were adopted from that table, with D and trimming inferred from the DNA. The sample lists under 200,000 clones, about 86% seen once, with around 7% in the top ten. The sequenced sample consisted of peripheral blood. The chain recombines TRBV6-1 with TRBJ2-7; TRBD1 agrees at 9 bases. This TCR derives from a man aged 50 or older with active or convalescent COVID-19. The CDR3 nucleotides read TGTGCCAGCAGTGACCTGGACAGGGGTTTCTACGAGCAGTACTTC. Translating gives CASSDLDRGFYEQYF.